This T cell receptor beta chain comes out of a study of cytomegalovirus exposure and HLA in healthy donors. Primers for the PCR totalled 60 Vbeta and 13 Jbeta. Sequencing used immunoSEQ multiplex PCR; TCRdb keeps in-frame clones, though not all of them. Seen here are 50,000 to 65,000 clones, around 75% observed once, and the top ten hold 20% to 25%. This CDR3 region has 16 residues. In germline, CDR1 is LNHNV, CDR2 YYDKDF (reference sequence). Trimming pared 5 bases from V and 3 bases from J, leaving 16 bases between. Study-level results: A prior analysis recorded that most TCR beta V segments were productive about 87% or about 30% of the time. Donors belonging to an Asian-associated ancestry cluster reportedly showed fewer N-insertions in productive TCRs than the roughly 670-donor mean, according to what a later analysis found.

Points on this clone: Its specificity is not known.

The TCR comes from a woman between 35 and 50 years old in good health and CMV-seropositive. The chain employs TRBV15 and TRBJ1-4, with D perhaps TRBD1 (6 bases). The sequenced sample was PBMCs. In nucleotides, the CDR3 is TGTGCCACCAGCCCAGGGAGGGGGTTCGCTAATGAAAAACTGTTTTTT. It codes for CATSPGRGFANEKLFF.